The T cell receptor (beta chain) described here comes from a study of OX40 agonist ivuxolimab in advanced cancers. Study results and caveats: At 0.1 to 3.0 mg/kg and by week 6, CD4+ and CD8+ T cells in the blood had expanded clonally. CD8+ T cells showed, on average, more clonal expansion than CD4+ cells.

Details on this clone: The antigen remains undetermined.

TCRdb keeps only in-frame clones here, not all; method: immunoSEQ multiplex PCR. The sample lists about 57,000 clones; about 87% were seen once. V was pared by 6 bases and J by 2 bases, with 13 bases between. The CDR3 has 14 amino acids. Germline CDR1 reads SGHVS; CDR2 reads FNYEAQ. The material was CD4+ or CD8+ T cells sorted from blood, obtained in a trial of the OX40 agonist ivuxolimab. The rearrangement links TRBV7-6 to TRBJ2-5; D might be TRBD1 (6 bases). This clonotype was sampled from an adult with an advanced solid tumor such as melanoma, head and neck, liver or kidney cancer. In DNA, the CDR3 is TGTGCCAGCAGTTTCCGGGACACTCAAGAGACCCAGTACTTC. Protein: CASSFRDTQETQYF.